This T cell receptor (beta chain) was identified during a study of cytomegalovirus exposure and HLA in healthy donors. Notes on the study in general: Common viral pathogens were later found to be apparently linked to several of the most significant clusters.

With respect to this clone: What it binds is unknown.

The CDR3 has 15 residues. A multiplex PCR was run with 60 Vbeta primers and 13 Jbeta primers. TCRdb's table, derived via immunoSEQ multiplex PCR, lists solely in-frame clones and lacks some. In the table there are 100,000 to 150,000 clones, 70% to 85% of which are singletons. This TCR derives from a woman aged 45-60 years in good health and CMV-seronegative. Sequencing was carried out using PBMCs. V gene TRBV21-1 combines with J gene TRBJ2-2; TRBD2 is the table's D call, not checked against the DNA. TRBV21-1 is noted as a pseudogene. This chain's CDR3 is CASSKESRRTGELFF. The CDR3 nucleotides read TGTGCCAGCAGCAAAGAGTCCAGGAGGACCGGGGAGCTGTTTTTT.